Shown below are 28 T cell receptor beta chains from a single sample sequenced in a study of T cells in Graves' hyperthyroidism and ophthalmopathy. RNA transcripts provided the source from which TCR beta CDR3 regions were amplified. First-round RT-PCR of the TCR CDR3 relied on the HTBI primer set. Using its own MiXCR run on the multiplex PCR reads, TCRdb lists one record per CDR3 protein. The sample holds approximately 420,000 distinct CDR3 sequences, around 14% seen once. The sample comprised blood. These receptor sequences come from a woman aged 30 to 39 with Graves' hyperthyroidism.

This clonotype has only a few counts. The chain recombines TRBV28 with TRBJ1-5; no firm D call. Germline loops: CDR1 MDHEN, CDR2 SYDVKM. Trimming took 7 bases from V and 2 from J, leaving 15 bases between them. The CDR3 contains 15 residues. CDR3: CASTDFIGGNQPQHF. In DNA form, the CDR3 reads TGTGCCAGCACGGATTTCATTGGGGGCAATCAGCCCCAGCATTTT.

This clonotype was seen a handful of times. DNA of the CDR3: TGTGCCAGCAGCTTGGCCGGGACTTGGGGGCCCGAGCAGTACTTC. Translation: CASSLAGTWGPEQYF. V and J are TRBV7-3 and TRBJ2-7; the D gene could be TRBD1 or TRBD2 (6 bases each). Germline CDR1 SGHTA, CDR2 FQGTGA. Deletions cut 3 bases from V and 6 bases from J, with 18 bases between. The CDR3 has 15 residues.

This clonotype has a count of ten or more. The chain links TRBV30 to TRBJ2-2; D remains unclear. V was shortened by 2 bases and J by 3 bases, with 13 bases between the two germline ends. The CDR3 extends over 15 amino acids. Germline CDR1 GTSNPN, CDR2 SVGIG (reference sequence). CDR3 region: CAWSFRSGHTGELFF. In nucleotides, the CDR3 is TGTGCCTGGAGTTTTCGGTCGGGTCACACCGGGGAGCTGTTTTTT.

This clonotype was counted a few times. The chain has TRBV10-3 and TRBJ2-4; possibly TRBD2 for D (6 bases). This CDR3 comprises 14 residues. Trimming pared 0 bases from V and 9 bases from J, leaving 12 bases between. Germline loops: CDR1 ENHRY, CDR2 SYGVKD. The CDR3: CAISESSQGGIQYF. The CDR3 DNA reads TGTGCCATCAGTGAGTCGAGCCAGGGAGGCATTCAGTACTTC.

This clonotype has ten or more counts. The chain is built from TRBV2 and TRBJ2-1, with TRBD2 as a possible D gene (5 bases). The CDR3 spans 14 residues. Trimming took 3 bases from V and 2 from J, leaving 8 bases between them. Germline values: CDR1 SNHLY, CDR2 FYNNEI. CDR3 protein: CASSEKRTYNEQFF. DNA of the CDR3: TGTGCCAGCAGTGAGAAGCGGACCTACAATGAGCAGTTCTTC. Together with reference TRBV2 and TRBJ2-1, the CDR3 gives the full variable domain: EPEVTQTPSHQVTQMGQEVILRCVPISNHLYFYWYRQILGQKVEFLVSFYNNEISEKSEIFDDQFSVERPDGSNFTLKIRSTKLEDSAMYFCASSEKRTYNEQFFGPGTRLTVL.

In this sample, this clonotype turned up many times. V gene TRBV19 combines with J gene TRBJ1-1; 9 positions match TRBD1. With V trimmed by 10 bases and J by 1 base, 7 bases remained unmatched. CDR3 length equals 14 residues. Per germline, CDR1 LNHDA and CDR2 SQIVND (reference sequence). CDR3 residues: CATMDRGKNTEAFF. Written as DNA, the CDR3 is TGTGCCACCATGGACAGGGGAAAGAACACTGAAGCTTTCTTT.

This clonotype has a handful of counts. The chain combines TRBV2 with TRBJ1-1; no firm D call. The CDR3 consists of 14 residues. Trimming cost V 3 bases and J 1 base, with 9 bases left between them. The germline gives CDR1 SNHLY, CDR2 FYNNEI. In nucleotides, the CDR3 is TGTGCCAGCAGTGAGGCAGGCTCGAACACTGAAGCTTTCTTT. Its translation: CASSEAGSNTEAFF.

This clonotype was detected ten times or more. This chain joins TRBV6-1 and TRBJ2-7; TRBD1 matches 7 bases. V lost 8 bases and J lost 2; bases outside the gene matches: 6. This CDR3 has 13 amino acids. Per germline, CDR1 MNHNS and CDR2 SASEGT. Here the CDR3 DNA reads TGTGCCAGCTTCTCCCAGGGGGCCTACGAGCAGTACTTC. This encodes CASFSQGAYEQYF.

This clonotype was observed a few times. At one boundary the junction diverges from the germline segment, which might be a read error. The chain couples TRBV24-1 to TRBJ2-1, with 15 positions matching TRBD2. Germline CDR1 is KGHDR and CDR2 is SFDVKD. The CDR3 has 17 amino acids. This chain's CDR3 is CATSDGGLAGGHNEQSF. For the CDR3, the DNA is TGTGCCACCAGTGATGGGGGACTAGCGGGAGGTCACAATGAGCAGTCCTTC.

J is TRBJ2-3 and V is TRBV10-3; D is uncertain. Trimming shortened V by 6 bases and J by 4 bases, and 11 bases separated the two germline ends. Germline assignment: CDR1 ENHRY and CDR2 SYGVKD. This CDR3 is built from 13 residues. The CDR3 DNA reads as TGTGCCATCAGGGGCATTAGTGCAGATACGCAGTATTTT. Translation: CAIRGISADTQYF.

This clonotype was observed a handful of times. It may be a read error: a sequence one base away is much more abundant. The V and J genes are TRBV11-2 and TRBJ2-3, with D possibly matching TRBD1 (6 bases). Per the germline V gene, CDR1 is SGHAT and CDR2 is FQNNGV. The CDR3 is 14 amino acids. Trimming pared 1 base from V and 5 bases from J, leaving 10 bases between. CDR3 residues: CASSLGPGVDTQYF. CDR3 sequence (DNA): TGTGCCAGCAGCTTAGGCCCAGGGGTAGATACGCAGTATTTT.

In this sample, this clonotype turned up a few times. A much larger clone differs from this one at a single base, so this may be a read error. The rearrangement uses TRBV7-6 and TRBJ2-1; a weak D match, TRBD2 (5 bases). Germline V gives CDR1 SGHVS, CDR2 FNYEAQ. The CDR3 extends over 16 amino acids. The CDR3 DNA reads TGTGCCAGCAGCGGGATGGCGGGCATCTCCCACAATGAGCAGTTCTTC. Its protein product is CASSGMAGISHNEQFF.

This clonotype showed up many times. The chain joins TRBV10-1 to TRBJ2-2; weak D call: TRBD1 (5 bases). The germline V gene encodes CDR1 WNHNN and CDR2 SYGVQD (reference sequence). This CDR3 contains 16 residues. V lost 8 bases and J 0 bases, leaving 16 bases between the germline ends. CDR3 bases: TGCGCCAGCGGGCAAAGCAGGGAATCGAACACCGGGGAGCTGTTTTTT. It is translated as CASGQSRESNTGELFF.

This clonotype has at least ten counts. The J gene is TRBJ2-1, the V gene TRBV25-1; tentative D call: TRBD2 (6 bases). V was cut by 6 bases and J by 0 bases, with 12 bases left in between. CDR1 MGHDK and CDR2 SYGVNS come from the germline V gene. This CDR3 spans 15 amino acids. DNA of the CDR3: TGTGCCAGCAGGGGAACTAGCAGCTCCTACAATGAGCAGTTCTTC. Translation gives CASRGTSSSYNEQFF. The full variable domain, in which reference TRBV25-1 and TRBJ2-1 provide the parts outside the CDR3, is EADIYQTPRYLVIGTGKKITLECSQTMGHDKMYWYQQDPGMELHLIHYSYGVNSTEKGDLSSESTVSRIRTEHFPLTLESARPSHTSQYLCASRGTSSSYNEQFFGPGTRLTVL.

This clonotype was detected only a few times. The chain couples TRBV19 to TRBJ1-6; 7 bases are a match to TRBD1. The CDR3 is 14 residues long. The V gene's germline CDR1 is LNHDA and CDR2 SQIVND (reference sequence). Germline trimming cut 5 bases from V and 7 bases from J; bases unmatched to any gene: 5. The CDR3 region is CASSPRQGNSPLHF. Written as DNA, the CDR3 is TGTGCCAGTAGTCCGCGACAGGGAAATTCACCCCTCCACTTT.

The chain carries TRBV5-1 and TRBJ1-6; D perhaps matches TRBD1 (6 bases). Trimming cost V 0 bases and J 10 bases, with 11 bases left between them. The germline gives CDR1 SGHRS, CDR2 YFSETQ. The CDR3 is 14 amino acids. The CDR3 spells CASSLATGLSPLHF. The CDR3 coding sequence is TGCGCCAGCAGCTTGGCCACAGGGCTATCACCCCTCCACTTT.

The chain uses TRBV5-8 and TRBJ2-1; perhaps TRBD1 as D (5 bases). The CDR3 runs to 15 residues. Trimming removed 4 bases from V and 3 bases from J, with 14 bases in between. Germline V gives CDR1 SGHTS, CDR2 YDEGEE. The CDR3, as DNA: TGTGCCAGCAGCGCAGGGATTAATGTCTACAATGAGCAGTTCTTC. Encoded protein: CASSAGINVYNEQFF. The variable domain in full, with the rest retrieved from reference TRBV5-8 and TRBJ2-1, is EAGVTQSPTHLIKTRGQQATLRCSPISGHTSVYWYQQALGLGLQFLLWYDEGEERNRGNFPPRFSGRQFPNYSSELNVNALELEDSALYLCASSAGINVYNEQFFGPGTRLTVL.

At least ten counts were recorded for this clonotype. The chain uses TRBV30 and TRBJ2-1; the D is unclear. V gave up 0 bases and J gave up 5 bases, with 11 bases separating them. The CDR3 extends over 14 amino acids. Germline V CDR1 and CDR2: GTSNPN, SVGIG (reference sequence). CDR3 in DNA: TGTGCCTGGAGTGTTCTTGGCAGGAACAATGAGCAGTTCTTC. Protein: CAWSVLGRNNEQFF.

This clonotype has ten or more counts. The rearrangement links TRBV28 to TRBJ1-2; TRBD1 aligns across 7 bases. The V and J ends lost 4 bases and 0 bases, in that order; junction bases with no gene match: 8. CDR3 length equals 16 residues. Germline CDR1 and CDR2: MDHEN and SYDVKM. The CDR3 bases are TGTGCCAGCAGTTGGGACAGCTTTGAGGCTAACTATGGCTACACCTTC. Translated, it gives CASSWDSFEANYGYTF.

This clonotype was counted only a few times. The chain carries TRBV30 and TRBJ1-1; D gene ambiguous. Germline assignment: CDR1 GTSNPN and CDR2 SVGIG (reference sequence). Trimming stripped 2 bases from V and 1 base from J, with 11 bases between. The CDR3 loop spans 14 amino acids. Written as DNA, the CDR3 is TGTGCCTGGAGTTTTGGGAGGCAGAACACTGAAGCTTTCTTT. This sequence encodes CAWSFGRQNTEAFF.

This clonotype was detected only a few times. A much larger clone lies a single base off, so this may be a read error. This sequence joins TRBV27 and TRBJ2-2; TRBD1 matches 7 bases. The CDR3 has 15 amino acids. Germline lookup yields CDR1 MNHEY and CDR2 SMNVEV (reference sequence). The CDR3 DNA sequence: TGTGCCAGCAATTTACGACAGGGATACACCGGGGAGCTGTTTTTT. It specifies CASNLRQGYTGELFF.

To note about this clonotype: One base away lies a much larger clone, so this may be a sequencing read error. The chain is built from TRBV2 and TRBJ1-5; D possibly corresponds to TRBD1 (6 bases). The V and J ends lost 3 bases and 6 bases respectively, with 15 bases between them. CDR3 size: 15 residues. Germline V CDR1 and CDR2: SNHLY, FYNNEI. This chain's CDR3 is CASSDGGGQAQPQHF. CDR3 DNA: TGTGCCAGCAGTGATGGCGGGGGGCAAGCTCAGCCCCAGCATTTT.

As concerns this clonotype: This may be a read error, as it is one base from a much larger clone. The chain carries TRBV20-1 and TRBJ2-5; TRBD2 matches at 8 bases. Germline assignment: CDR1 DFQATT and CDR2 SNEGSKA (reference sequence). The CDR3 has 15 amino acids. The CDR3 region has the DNA TGCAGTGCTAGAGATTACCGGGAGGGCCGAGAGACCCGGTACTTC. Its protein product is CSARDYREGRETRYF.

This clonotype showed up just a few times. The rearrangement joins TRBV10-1 to TRBJ1-2; 7 positions agree with TRBD1. CDR3 length: 14 residues. V was clipped by 6 bases and J by 6 bases; unmatched bases: 10. CDR1 and CDR2 from the germline V gene are WNHNN and SYGVQD (reference sequence). CDR3 sequence reads: CASSPTGTYDGYTF. The CDR3 region has the DNA TGCGCCAGCAGCCCGACAGGGACTTACGATGGCTACACCTTC.

This chain connects TRBV9 to TRBJ2-7; the D call may be TRBD1 or TRBD2 (5 bases each). This CDR3 has 15 amino acids. The ends were cut back, 0 bases at V and 0 bases at J, with 10 bases in the middle. Germline CDR1 SGDLS, CDR2 YYNGEE. The CDR3 DNA sequence: TGTGCCAGCAGCGTAGGGACGGGACCCTCCTACGAGCAGTACTTC. This sequence encodes CASSVGTGPSYEQYF. Filled out from reference TRBV9 and TRBJ2-7, the complete variable domain reads DSGVTQTPKHLITATGQRVTLRCSPRSGDLSVYWYQQSLDQGLQFLIQYYNGEERAKGNILERFSAQQFPDLHSELNLSSLELGDSALYFCASSVGTGPSYEQYFGPGTRLTVT.

The V call is TRBV14, the J call TRBJ2-5, with D perhaps assigned TRBD1 or TRBD2 (6 bases each). V lost 2 bases and J lost 5, with 24 bases in between. Germline assignment: CDR1 SGHDN and CDR2 FVKESK. The CDR3 covers 18 residues. DNA of the CDR3: TGTGCCAGCAGCCAATCAACGGCGGGGACACGGGTGCGGGAGACCCAGTACTTC. This gives the protein CASSQSTAGTRVRETQYF.

Note on this clonotype: A read error may explain this, as a much larger clone is one base away. The chain employs TRBV12-3 or TRBV12-4 and TRBJ1-2, with 9 bases fitting TRBD1. With 6 bases clipped from V and 4 bases from J, the junction kept 6 bases outside the gene matches. The CDR3 totals 14 residues. Here the CDR3 reads CASRLTGGAYGYTF. For the CDR3, the DNA is TGTGCCAGCAGGCTCACAGGGGGCGCCTATGGCTACACCTTC.

Only a few counts were recorded for this clonotype. The chain carries TRBV20-1 and TRBJ1-5; the D gene is possibly TRBD1 (6 bases). The CDR3 has 12 amino acids. V was trimmed by 2 bases and J by 5 bases, leaving 7 bases between them. Germline loops: CDR1 DFQATT, CDR2 SNEGSKA (reference sequence). The chain's CDR3 is CSARRGDQPQHF. CDR3 DNA sequence: TGCAGTGCTAGAAGGGGGGATCAGCCCCAGCATTTT.